This T cell receptor (beta chain) originates from a study of graft-versus-host responses after intestinal transplantation. Produced via immunoSEQ multiplex PCR; TCRdb's table is partial and in-frame only. The data contain roughly 36,000 clones, roughly 87% of them singletons. Study-level points and caveats: GvH clone levels peaked in circulation, and this peak was associated with early post-transplant HvG declines.

Graft material was processed, releasing intraepithelial and lamina propria lymphocytes. With regard to this clone: What it binds is not known.

The V gene's germline CDR1 is KGHSH and CDR2 LQKENI. J lost 2 bases, V lost 6 bases, and 7 bases had no gene match. The CDR3 is 15 amino acids. The receptor comes from a human patient who received an intestinal transplant, so some T cells may come from the graft donor. The chain joins TRBV18 to TRBJ2-5; 9 bases agree with TRBD2. This material consisted of ileum tissue, taken about 28 weeks after intestinal transplant. The CDR3 loop is CASSPGLAGQETQYF. CDR3 DNA sequence: TGTGCCAGCTCGCCGGGACTAGCTGGACAAGAGACCCAGTACTTC.